Sequencing of this T cell receptor (beta chain) was carried out in a study of monozygotic twins with inflammatory bowel disease. General study results and limits: With others, IBD patients shared fewer clonotypes than healthy twins did, especially with disease activity.

TCRdb reprocessed the 5' RACE reads and reports one entry per CDR3 protein, with no DNA. This sample's table reports over 150,000 distinct CDR3 sequences. About this clonotype itself: As yet, its antigen is unknown.

Sequenced: blood. The sequence was obtained from a human donor with ulcerative colitis or Crohn's disease, or a healthy co-twin of an affected twin (not recorded which).

This CDR3 reads CASRVEGTNLYNEQFF. The rearrangement uses TRBV19 and TRBJ2-1; without DNA, the TCRdb call of TRBD2 cannot be checked. Germline-derived CDR1 and CDR2 are LNHDA and SQIVND (reference sequence). This CDR3 is built from 16 residues. The complete variable domain, with remaining parts taken from reference TRBV19 and TRBJ2-1, reads DGGITQSPKYLFRKEGQNVTLSCEQNLNHDAMYWYRQDPGQGLRLIYYSQIVNDFQKGDIAEGYSVSREKKESFPLTVTSAQKNPTAFYLCASRVEGTNLYNEQFFGPGTRLTVL.